This T cell receptor (beta chain) was profiled in a study of blood T cell repertoires in COVID-19 (dated by TCRdb to about 2020). About the full investigation: The collaborator samples originated in the United States, Italy and Spain and spanned the acute and convalescent phases of COVID-19. Deeply sampled blood TCRbeta repertoires from subjects exposed to, actively infected with, or recovered from COVID-19 were included in the dataset. A de-identified subject ID, COVID-19 status, age in years and sex were almost always included in the sample metadata. The prospective study material was composed of cDNA or gDNA derived from T cells, B-cell-depleted T cells, or PBMCs. Samples came from the ongoing ImmuneRACE study (first 160 participants) plus 1,254 subjects from 6 global collaborators. The repertoires were released in a freely available public database meant as a resource for research on the immune response to SARS-CoV-2. Where available, HLA class I and class II types were taken from metadata supplied by the sample provider and were not determined by assay-based typing.

The immunoSEQ Assay, a bias-controlled multiplex PCR, was used to amplify TCRbeta CDR3 regions from genomic DNA. As for the original processing: The number of nucleated cells in each sample was estimated from the amplification of reference gene primers within the assay. To quantify the absolute abundance of each unique TCRbeta CDR3 rearrangement, sequence reads were collapsed and filtered. For each sample, productive Simpson clonality was calculated by taking the square root of Simpson's diversity index across productive rearrangements. The source is immuneACCESS, and TCRdb retained only in-frame sequences with V and J called. Part of the clones is not carried over; for the studies checked, unresolved V genes explain less than half of this, and the remainder is unexplained. V and J calls and clone size are copied from that table; D and trimming were computed from the DNA. The sample table records about 290,000 clones; over 85% of these occur just once. The ten largest clones capture roughly 11% of the sample.

This clone occurred once. The antigen it recognizes is unknown. Nothing much larger sits one base from this clone, and base qualities are not available. Trimming takes 5 bases off V and 4 bases off J; junction bases not matched to a gene: 7. Taken from the germline V gene, the CDR1 and CDR2 loops are SGHVS and FQNEAQ. From the cysteine through the phenylalanine, the CDR3 covers 16 amino acids. Of the read, only the CDR3 DNA is kept; its 48 bases are in frame from base 1. The full study reports these points: The amount of clinical and demographic metadata varied by source and participant and was provided uncurated.

One collaborating source in Seattle enrolled patients during active infection and followed them longitudinally through the course of disease. The collaborating institutions used their own protocols to collect whole blood in K2EDTA tubes. For TCRbeta analysis, collaborators shipped samples in one of three forms: frozen whole blood, isolated PBMCs, or DNA extracted from either of those sample types. The receptor chain draws on TRBV7-8 and TRBJ1-4; 10 of the junction bases match TRBD1. Specimen: peripheral blood. The origin of this receptor is a woman aged 25 to 39 with COVID-19, enrolled during active disease. The CDR3 in this case is CASSPRTGGNNEKLFF. The bases are TGTGCCAGCAGCCCCCGGACAGGGGGAAATAATGAAAAACTGTTTTTT.